A single sample gave rise to the 3 T cell receptor beta chains below, sequenced in a study of cytomegalovirus exposure and HLA in healthy donors. Clones were sequenced by immunoSEQ multiplex PCR, and TCRdb holds only the in-frame ones, with some missing. The table includes a few hundred thousand clones, about nine tenths detected once. The specimen was PBMCs. These receptor sequences come from a woman between 18 and 29 years old in good health and CMV-seronegative.

This clone was recorded once. The V call is TRBV10-3, the J call TRBJ2-7; 8 bases agree with TRBD1. With 6 bases clipped from V and 2 bases from J, the junction kept 6 bases outside the gene matches. The CDR3 contains 14 residues. CDR1 and CDR2 (germline): ENHRY, SYGVKD. Here the CDR3 DNA reads TGTGCCATCAGGGGACAGGAGTTGGCCTACGAGCAGTACTTC. Encoded protein: CAIRGQELAYEQYF.

For this clone: This sample also contains other DNA sequences that code for the same CDR3. Here the CDR3 reads CASSYRGQSYEQYF. CDR3 sequence (DNA): TGTGCCAGCAGTTACCGGGGACAGAGCTACGAGCAGTACTTC. The rearrangement uses TRBV6-5 and TRBJ2-7; 7 positions match TRBD1. After removal of 2 bases from V and 3 bases from J, the junction contained 4 bases not matched to a gene. Germline CDR1 MNHEY, CDR2 SVGAGI. This CDR3 is 14 amino acids long.

V is TRBV28 and J is TRBJ1-5; D unclear. V was shortened by 3 bases and J by 9 bases, with 6 bases between the two germline ends. CDR3 length: 11 amino acids. Germline V gene sequence: CDR1 MDHEN, CDR2 SYDVKM. The CDR3 nucleotides read TGTGCCAGCAGTTTTCGGTGGCCCCAGCATTTT. It codes for CASSFRWPQHF.